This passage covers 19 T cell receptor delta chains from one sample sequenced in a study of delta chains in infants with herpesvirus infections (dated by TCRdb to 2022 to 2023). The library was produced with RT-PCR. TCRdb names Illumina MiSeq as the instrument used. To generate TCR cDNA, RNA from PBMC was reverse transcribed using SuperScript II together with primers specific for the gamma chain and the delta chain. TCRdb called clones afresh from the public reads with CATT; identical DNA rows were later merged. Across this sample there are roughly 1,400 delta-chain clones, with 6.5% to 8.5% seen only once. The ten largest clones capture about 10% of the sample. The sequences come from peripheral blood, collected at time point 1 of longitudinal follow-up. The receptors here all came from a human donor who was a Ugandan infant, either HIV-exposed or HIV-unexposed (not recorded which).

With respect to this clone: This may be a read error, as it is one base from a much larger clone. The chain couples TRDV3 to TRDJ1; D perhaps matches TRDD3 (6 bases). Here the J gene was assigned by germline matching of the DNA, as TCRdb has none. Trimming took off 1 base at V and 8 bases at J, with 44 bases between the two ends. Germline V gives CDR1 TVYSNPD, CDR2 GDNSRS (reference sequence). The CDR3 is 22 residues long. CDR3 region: CAFKATLRGNSPGWGPQSKLIF. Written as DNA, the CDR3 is TGTGCCTTTAAGGCCACACTAAGGGGAAACTCGCCGGGGTGGGGGCCTCAGTCAAAACTCATCTTT.

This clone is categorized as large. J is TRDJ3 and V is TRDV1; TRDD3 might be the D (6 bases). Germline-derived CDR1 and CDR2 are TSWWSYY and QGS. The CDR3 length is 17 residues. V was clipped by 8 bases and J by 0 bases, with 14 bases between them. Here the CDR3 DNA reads TGTGCTCTTAGTGGGGGGCGCCTCTCCTGGGACACCCGACAGATGTTTTTC. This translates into CALSGGRLSWDTRQMFF.

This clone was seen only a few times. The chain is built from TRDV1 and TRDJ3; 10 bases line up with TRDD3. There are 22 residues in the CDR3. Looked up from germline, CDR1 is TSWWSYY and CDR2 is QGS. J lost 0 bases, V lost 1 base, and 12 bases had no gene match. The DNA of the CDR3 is TGTGCTCTTGGGGAACGGGCCTACTGGGGGATCGGTCTCTCCTGGGACACCCGACAGATGTTTTTC. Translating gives CALGERAYWGIGLSWDTRQMFF.

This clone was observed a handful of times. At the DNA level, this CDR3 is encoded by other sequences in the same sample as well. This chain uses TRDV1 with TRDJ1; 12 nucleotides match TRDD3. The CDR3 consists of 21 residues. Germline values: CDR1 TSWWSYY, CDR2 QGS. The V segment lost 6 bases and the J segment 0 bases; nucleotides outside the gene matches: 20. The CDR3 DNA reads TGTGCTCTTGGAGACGCCTCGTACTGGGGGATACCTGGGAAGTACACCGATAAACTCATCTTT. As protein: CALGDASYWGIPGKYTDKLIF.

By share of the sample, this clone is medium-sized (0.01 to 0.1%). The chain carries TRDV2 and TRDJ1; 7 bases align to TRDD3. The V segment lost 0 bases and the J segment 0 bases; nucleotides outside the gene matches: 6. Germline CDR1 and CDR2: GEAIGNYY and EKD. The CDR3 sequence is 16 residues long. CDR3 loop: CACDTVLGSDTDKLIF. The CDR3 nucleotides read TGTGCCTGTGACACCGTACTGGGGAGTGACACCGATAAACTCATCTTT.

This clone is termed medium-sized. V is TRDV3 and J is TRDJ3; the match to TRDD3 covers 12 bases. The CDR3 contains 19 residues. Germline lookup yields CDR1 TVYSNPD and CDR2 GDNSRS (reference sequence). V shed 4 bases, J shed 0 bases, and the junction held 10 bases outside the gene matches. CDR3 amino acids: CASLLGDTSSSWDTRQMFF. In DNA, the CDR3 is TGTGCCTCCTTACTGGGGGATACCTCAAGCTCCTGGGACACCCGACAGATGTTTTTC.

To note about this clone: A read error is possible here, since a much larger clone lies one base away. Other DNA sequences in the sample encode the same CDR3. The CDR3 coding sequence is TGTGCCTTTGGGGTCGCCTTCCTACGCTACTTTTGGGGGATACGGCCCGATAAACTTATCTTT. Encoded protein: CAFGVAFLRYFWGIRPDKLIF. This chain links TRDV3 with TRDJ1; TRDD3 matches at 11 bases. Germline V CDR1 and CDR2: TVYSNPD, GDNSRS (reference sequence). CDR3 length equals 21 residues.

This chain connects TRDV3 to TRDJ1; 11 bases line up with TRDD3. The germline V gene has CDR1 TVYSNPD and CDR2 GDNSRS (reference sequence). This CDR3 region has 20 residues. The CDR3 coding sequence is TGTGCTAAGAAGGCCTTCCACGTGGGGGATACGCTGGATGGCACCGATAAACTCATCTTT. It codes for CAKKAFHVGDTLDGTDKLIF.

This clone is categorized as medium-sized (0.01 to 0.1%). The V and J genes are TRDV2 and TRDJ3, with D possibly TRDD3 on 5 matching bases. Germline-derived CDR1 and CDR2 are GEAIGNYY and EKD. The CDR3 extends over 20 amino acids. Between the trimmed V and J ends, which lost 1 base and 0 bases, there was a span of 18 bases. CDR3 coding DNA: TGTGCCTGTGACACTGTTCGCGGGGGGGTTAACTCCTGGGACACCCGACAGATGTTTTTC. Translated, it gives CACDTVRGGVNSWDTRQMFF.

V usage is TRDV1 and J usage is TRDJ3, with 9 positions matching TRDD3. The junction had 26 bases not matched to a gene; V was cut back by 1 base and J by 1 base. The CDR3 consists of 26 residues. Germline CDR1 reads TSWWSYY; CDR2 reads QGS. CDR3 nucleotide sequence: TGTGCTCTTGGGGAACAGAGGGGTGGTATCCGTCTTGGGGATACGCTCGAGTCCTGGGACACCCGACAGATGTTTTTC. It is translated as CALGEQRGGIRLGDTLESWDTRQMFF.

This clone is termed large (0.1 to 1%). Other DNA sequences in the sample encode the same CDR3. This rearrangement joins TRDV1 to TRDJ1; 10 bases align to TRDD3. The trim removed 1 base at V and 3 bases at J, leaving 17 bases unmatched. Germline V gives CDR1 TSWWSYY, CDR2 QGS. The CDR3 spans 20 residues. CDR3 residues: CALGEPDLYWGMCDSDKLIF. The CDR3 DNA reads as TGTGCTCTTGGGGAACCCGATTTGTACTGGGGGATGTGCGATTCCGATAAACTCATCTTT.

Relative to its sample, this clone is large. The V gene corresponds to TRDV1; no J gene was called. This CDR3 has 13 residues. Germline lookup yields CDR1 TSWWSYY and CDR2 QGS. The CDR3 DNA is TGTGCTCTTGGGGACTCGAACACCGGGGAGCTGTTTTTT. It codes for CALGDSNTGELFF.

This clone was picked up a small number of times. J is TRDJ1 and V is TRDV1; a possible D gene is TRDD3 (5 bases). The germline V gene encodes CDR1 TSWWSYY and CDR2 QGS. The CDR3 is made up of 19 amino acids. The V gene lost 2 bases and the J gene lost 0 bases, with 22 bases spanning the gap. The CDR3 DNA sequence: TGTGCTCTTGGGGAAAGTGGGAGGACTGAGGGATTCAACACCGATAAACTCATCTTT. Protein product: CALGESGRTEGFNTDKLIF.

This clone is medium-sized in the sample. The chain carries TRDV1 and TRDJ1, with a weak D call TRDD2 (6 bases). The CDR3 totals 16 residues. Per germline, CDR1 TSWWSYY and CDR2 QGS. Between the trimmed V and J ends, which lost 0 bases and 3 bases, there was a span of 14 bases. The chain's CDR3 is CALGELSPSEPDKLIF. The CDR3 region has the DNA TGTGCTCTTGGGGAACTATCGCCTTCCGAACCCGATAAACTCATCTTT.

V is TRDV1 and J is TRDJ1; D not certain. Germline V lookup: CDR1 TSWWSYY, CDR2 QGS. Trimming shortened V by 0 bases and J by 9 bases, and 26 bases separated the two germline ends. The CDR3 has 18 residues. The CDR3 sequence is CALGELRPPPVPHYELIF. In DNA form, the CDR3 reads TGTGCTCTTGGGGAACTACGCCCCCCCCCGGTACCCCACTATGAACTCATCTTT.

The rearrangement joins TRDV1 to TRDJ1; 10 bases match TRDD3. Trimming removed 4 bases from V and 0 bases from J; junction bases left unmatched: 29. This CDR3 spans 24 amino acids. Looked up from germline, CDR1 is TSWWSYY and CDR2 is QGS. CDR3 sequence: CALGVPARPLTGGSVAGYTDKLIF. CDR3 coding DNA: TGTGCTCTTGGGGTCCCAGCAAGGCCTCTTACTGGGGGATCGGTAGCCGGATACACCGATAAACTCATCTTT.

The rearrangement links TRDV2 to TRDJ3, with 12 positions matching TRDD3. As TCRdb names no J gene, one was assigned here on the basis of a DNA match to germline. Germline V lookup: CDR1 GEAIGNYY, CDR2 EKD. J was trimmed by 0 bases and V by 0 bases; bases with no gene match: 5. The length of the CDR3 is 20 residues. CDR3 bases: TGTGCCTGTGACACCCTGGGGGATACGCGGAGCTCCTGGGACACCCGACAGATGTTTTTC. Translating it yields CACDTLGDTRSSWDTRQMFF.

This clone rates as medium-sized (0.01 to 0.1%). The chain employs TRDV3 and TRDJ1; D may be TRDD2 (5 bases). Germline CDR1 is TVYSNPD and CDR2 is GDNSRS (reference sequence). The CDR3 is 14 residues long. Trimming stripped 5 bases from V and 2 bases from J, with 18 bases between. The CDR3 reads CATSRPVYTDKLIF. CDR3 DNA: TGTGCCACTTCCCGCCCTGTCTATACCGATAAACTCATCTTT.

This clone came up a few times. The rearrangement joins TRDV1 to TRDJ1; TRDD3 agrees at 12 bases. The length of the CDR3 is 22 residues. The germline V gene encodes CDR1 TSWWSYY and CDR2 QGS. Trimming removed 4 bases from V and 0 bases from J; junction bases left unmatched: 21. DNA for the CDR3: TGTGCTCTTGGGGTCGACTACGGGCCGGGAACTGGGGGATACCAATACACCGATAAACTCATCTTT. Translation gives CALGVDYGPGTGGYQYTDKLIF.